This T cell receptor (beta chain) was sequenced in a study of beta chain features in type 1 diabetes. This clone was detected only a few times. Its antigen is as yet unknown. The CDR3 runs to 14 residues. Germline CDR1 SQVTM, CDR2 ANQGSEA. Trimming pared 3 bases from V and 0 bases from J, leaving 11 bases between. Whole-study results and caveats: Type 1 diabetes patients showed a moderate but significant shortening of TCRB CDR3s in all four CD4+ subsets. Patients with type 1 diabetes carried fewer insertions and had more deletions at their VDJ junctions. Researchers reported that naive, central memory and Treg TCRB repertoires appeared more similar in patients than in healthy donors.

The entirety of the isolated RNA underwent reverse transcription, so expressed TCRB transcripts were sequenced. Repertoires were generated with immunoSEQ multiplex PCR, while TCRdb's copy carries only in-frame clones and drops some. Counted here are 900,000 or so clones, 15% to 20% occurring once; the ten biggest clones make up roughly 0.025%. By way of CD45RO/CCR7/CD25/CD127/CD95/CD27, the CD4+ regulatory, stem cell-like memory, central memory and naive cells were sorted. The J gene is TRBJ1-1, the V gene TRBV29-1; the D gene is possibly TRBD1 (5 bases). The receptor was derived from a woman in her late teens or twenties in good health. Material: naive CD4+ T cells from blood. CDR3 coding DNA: TGCAGCGTTGATCGGGACGGCATGAACACTGAAGCTTTCTTT. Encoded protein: CSVDRDGMNTEAFF.